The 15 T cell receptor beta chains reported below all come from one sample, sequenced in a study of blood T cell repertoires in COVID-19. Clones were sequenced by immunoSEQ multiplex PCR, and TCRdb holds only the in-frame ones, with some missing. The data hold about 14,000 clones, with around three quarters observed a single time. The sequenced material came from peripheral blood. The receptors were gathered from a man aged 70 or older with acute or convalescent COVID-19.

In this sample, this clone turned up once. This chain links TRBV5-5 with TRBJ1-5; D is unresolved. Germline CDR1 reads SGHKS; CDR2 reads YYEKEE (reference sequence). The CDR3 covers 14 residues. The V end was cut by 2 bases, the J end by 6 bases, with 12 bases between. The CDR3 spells CASSFVGSRQPQHF. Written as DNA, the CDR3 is TGTGCCAGCAGCTTTGTAGGGAGTCGTCAGCCCCAGCATTTT.

CDR3 DNA: TGTGCCAGCAGCTTACCAGCGGGAGGAGTAGAGACCCAGTACTTC. Translation: CASSLPAGGVETQYF. V gene TRBV5-5 combines with J gene TRBJ2-5; 9 bases line up with TRBD2. The junction had 6 bases not matched to a gene; V was cut back by 2 bases and J by 4 bases. From germline, CDR1 is SGHKS and CDR2 YYEKEE (reference sequence). The CDR3 runs 15 residues.

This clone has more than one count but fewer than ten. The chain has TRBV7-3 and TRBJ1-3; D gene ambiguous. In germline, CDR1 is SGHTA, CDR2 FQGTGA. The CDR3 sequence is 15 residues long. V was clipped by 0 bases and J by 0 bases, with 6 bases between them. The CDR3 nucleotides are TGTGCCAGCAGCTTAACCGGAGGCTCTGGAAACACCATATATTTT. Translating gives CASSLTGGSGNTIYF. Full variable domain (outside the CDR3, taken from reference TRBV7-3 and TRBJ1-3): GAGVSQTPSNKVTEKGKYVELRCDPISGHTALYWYRQSLGQGPEFLIYFQGTGAADDSGLPNDRFFAVRPEGSVSTLKIQRTERGDSAVYLCASSLTGGSGNTIYFGEGSWLTVV.

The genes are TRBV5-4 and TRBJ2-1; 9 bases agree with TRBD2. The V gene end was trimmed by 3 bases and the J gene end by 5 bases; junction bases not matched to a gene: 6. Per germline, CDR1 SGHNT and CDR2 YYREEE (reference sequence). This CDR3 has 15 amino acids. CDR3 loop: CASSSSGRWNNEQFF. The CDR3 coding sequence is TGTGCCAGCAGCTCCAGCGGGAGGTGGAACAATGAGCAGTTCTTC.

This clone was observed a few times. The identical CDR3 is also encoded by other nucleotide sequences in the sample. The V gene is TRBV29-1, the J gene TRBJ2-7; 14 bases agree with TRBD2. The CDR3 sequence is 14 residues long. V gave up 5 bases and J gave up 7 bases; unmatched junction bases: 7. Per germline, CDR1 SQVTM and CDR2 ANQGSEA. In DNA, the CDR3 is TGCAGCGTTAGGACTAGCGGGGGGCCGGGGGAGCAGTACTTC. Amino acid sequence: CSVRTSGGPGEQYF.

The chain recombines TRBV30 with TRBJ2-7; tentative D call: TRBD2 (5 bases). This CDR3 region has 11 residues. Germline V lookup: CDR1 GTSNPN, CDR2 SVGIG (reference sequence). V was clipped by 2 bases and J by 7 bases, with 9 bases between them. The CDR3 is CAWSHTSEQYF. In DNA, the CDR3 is TGTGCCTGGAGTCACACTAGTGAGCAGTACTTC.

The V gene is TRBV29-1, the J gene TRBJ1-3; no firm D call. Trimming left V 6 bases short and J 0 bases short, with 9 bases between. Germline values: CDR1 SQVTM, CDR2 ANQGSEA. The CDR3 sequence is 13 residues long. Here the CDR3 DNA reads TGCAGCGTCTTACAGAGCTCTGGAAACACCATATATTTT. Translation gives CSVLQSSGNTIYF.

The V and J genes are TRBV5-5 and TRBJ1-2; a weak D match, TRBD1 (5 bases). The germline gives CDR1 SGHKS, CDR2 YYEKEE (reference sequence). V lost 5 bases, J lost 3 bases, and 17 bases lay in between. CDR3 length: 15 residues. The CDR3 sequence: CASSLSDLRDYGYTF. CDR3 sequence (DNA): TGTGCCAGCAGTCTCTCAGACCTCAGGGACTATGGCTACACCTTC.

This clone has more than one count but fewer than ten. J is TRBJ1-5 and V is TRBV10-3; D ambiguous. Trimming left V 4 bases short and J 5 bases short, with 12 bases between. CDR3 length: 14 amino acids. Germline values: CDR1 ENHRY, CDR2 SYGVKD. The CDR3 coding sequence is TGTGCCATCAGTGTTTTGGGCGGGGATCAGCCCCAGCATTTT. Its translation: CAISVLGGDQPQHF.

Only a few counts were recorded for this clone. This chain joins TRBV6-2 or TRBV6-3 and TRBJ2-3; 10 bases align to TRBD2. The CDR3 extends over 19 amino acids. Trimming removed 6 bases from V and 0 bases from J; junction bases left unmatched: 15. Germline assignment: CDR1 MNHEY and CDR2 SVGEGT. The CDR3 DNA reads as TGTGCCAGCAGCTTCGGGCTAGCGGGGGAGGTACCTAGCACAGATACGCAGTATTTT. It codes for CASSFGLAGEVPSTDTQYF.

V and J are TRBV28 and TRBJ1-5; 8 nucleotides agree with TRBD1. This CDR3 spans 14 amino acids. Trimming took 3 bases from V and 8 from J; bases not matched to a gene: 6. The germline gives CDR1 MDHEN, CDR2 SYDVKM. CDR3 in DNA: TGTGCCAGCAGTTTGCGACAGGGGAGGAAGCCCCAGCATTTT. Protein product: CASSLRQGRKPQHF.

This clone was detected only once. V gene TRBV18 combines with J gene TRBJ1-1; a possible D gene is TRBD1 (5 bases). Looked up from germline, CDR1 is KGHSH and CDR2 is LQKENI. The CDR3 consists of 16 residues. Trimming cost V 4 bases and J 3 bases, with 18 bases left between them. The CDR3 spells CASSRPPETGDTEAFF. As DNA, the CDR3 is TGTGCCAGCTCACGACCGCCGGAAACGGGGGACACTGAAGCTTTCTTT.

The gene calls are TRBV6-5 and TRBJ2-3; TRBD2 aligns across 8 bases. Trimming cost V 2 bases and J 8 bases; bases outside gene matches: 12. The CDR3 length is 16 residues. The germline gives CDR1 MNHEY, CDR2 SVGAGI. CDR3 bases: TGTGCCAGCAGTTACACGGCGGGAGGCCCCAGGGGTACGCAGTATTTT. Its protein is CASSYTAGGPRGTQYF.

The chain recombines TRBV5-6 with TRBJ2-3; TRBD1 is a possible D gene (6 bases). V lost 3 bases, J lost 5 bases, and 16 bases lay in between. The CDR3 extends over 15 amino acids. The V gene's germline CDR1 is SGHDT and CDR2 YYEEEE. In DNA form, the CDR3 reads TGTGCCAGCAGCTCCTGGGAGAGGGGGATAGATACGCAGTATTTT. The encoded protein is CASSSWERGIDTQYF.

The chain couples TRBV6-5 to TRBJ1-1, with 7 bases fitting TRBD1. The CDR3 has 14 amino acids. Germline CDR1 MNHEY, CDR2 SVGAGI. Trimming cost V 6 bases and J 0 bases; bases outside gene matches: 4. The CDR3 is CASRYRGMNTEAFF. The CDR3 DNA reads TGTGCCAGCAGATACAGGGGAATGAACACTGAAGCTTTCTTT.